A single sample gave rise to the 2 T cell receptor beta chains below, sequenced in a study of shared T cell receptors in the human thymus (dated by TCRdb to the early 2020s). The protocol used for the library was the immunoSEQ multiplex PCR assay. This immuneACCESS table, as held by TCRdb, lists in-frame sequences with V and J called but not all clones. Of the missing ones, under half trace to an unresolved V gene in checked studies; the others have no known cause. A total of some 700,000 clones appear in this sample, roughly 88% of them only once. Clones ranked in the top ten supply roughly 0.0097% of the sample. The same sample was also used in a study of human thymus T cells.

The sequencing sample was made of thymocytes. The source is a boy younger than two with a congenital heart defect. Donor details come from another sample of the same person, matched by shared clones.

J is TRBJ1-2 and V is TRBV14; possible D gene TRBD1, 6 bases. CDR1 and CDR2 from the germline V gene are SGHDN and FVKESK. The CDR3 length is 16 residues. V gave up 4 bases and J gave up 0 bases, with 15 bases separating them. The CDR3 DNA sequence: TGTGCCAGCAGCCGACGTGACAGGTACTCTAACTATGGCTACACCTTC. Translation gives CASSRRDRYSNYGYTF.

The chain recombines TRBV28 with TRBJ2-5, with TRBD2 as a possible D gene (6 bases). The CDR3 length is 10 residues. The V and J ends lost 11 bases and 6 bases respectively, with 10 bases between them. Germline V gives CDR1 MDHEN, CDR2 SYDVKM. The CDR3 DNA reads TGTGCCTCGGGGGAGAAGACCCAGTACTTC. It yields the protein CASGEKTQYF.